The next 2 T cell receptor beta chains were all read from a single sample in a study of OX40 agonist ivuxolimab in advanced cancers. The repertoire was sequenced with immunoSEQ multiplex PCR; TCRdb's copy has only in-frame clones and lacks some. The table includes tens of thousands of clones, 89% detected once. The specimen was CD4+ or CD8+ T cells sorted from blood, collected in a trial of the OX40 agonist ivuxolimab. Receptor source: an adult with an advanced solid tumor such as melanoma, head and neck, liver or kidney cancer.

This clone was picked up one time. The V gene is TRBV4-1, the J gene TRBJ1-1; a weak D match, TRBD1 (5 bases). The germline V gene has CDR1 MGHRA and CDR2 YSYEKL. Trimming removed 3 bases from V and 2 bases from J, with 10 bases in between. The CDR3 extends over 14 amino acids. The CDR3, as DNA: TGCGCCAGCAGCCAGGTGGGGGAAAACACTGAAGCTTTCTTT. Protein: CASSQVGENTEAFF.

V and J are TRBV28 and TRBJ1-2; D might be TRBD1 (6 bases). Germline CDR1 is MDHEN and CDR2 is SYDVKM. This CDR3 is built from 13 residues. The V gene lost 3 bases and the J gene lost 8 bases, with 13 bases spanning the gap. The CDR3 sequence is CASSLGGPNGYTF. DNA for the CDR3: TGTGCCAGCAGTTTGGGGGGGCCTAACGGCTACACCTTC.